This TCR beta chain is from a study of human T cells and chemical hapten exposure. Notes on the study in general: PT1 expanded TCR numbers tracked positively with patch test score.

In the original processing: More than 95,000 TCRs per sample was the median, with a range of about 20,000 to 690,600. TCRdb used MiXCR to reprocess the RACE reads, holding one entry per CDR3 protein. TCRdb's processing, not the authors' own work, is the source of the V and J calls. The sample includes approximately 88,000 distinct CDR3 sequences, about an eighth seen only once; the top ten take roughly 5.7%. This clonotype showed up just a few times. Its cognate antigen is unknown. With 1 base removed from V and 7 bases from J, the gap between germline ends came to 14 bases. The CDR3 is 15 amino acids. CDR1 and CDR2 from the germline V gene are SEHNR and FQNEAQ (reference sequence). The time point is: patch test 3, about 24 weeks after DPC sensitization. Treatment denoted: therapeutic diphenylcyclopropenone sensitization with weekly scalp DPC.

The sequence was obtained from a woman aged 45-60 years with alopecia areata. Some clones in this sample may be carry-over from other donors' samples. Source: whole blood, taken in connection with sensitization to the hapten diphenylcyclopropenone (DPC). This chain links TRBV7-9 with TRBJ2-1; either TRBD1 or TRBD2 may fit D (5 bases each). Written as DNA, the CDR3 is TGTGCCAGCAGCTTAGGGGACCCCTTGGGGAATGAGCAGTTCTTC. Its translation is CASSLGDPLGNEQFF.